This TCR beta chain came from a study of beta chain features in type 1 diabetes. The germline CDR1 and CDR2 sequences are MDHEN and SYDVKM. There are 13 residues in the CDR3. Trimming took off 5 bases at V and 9 bases at J, with 14 bases between the two ends. All of the isolated RNA was reverse transcribed, so expressed TCRB transcripts were sequenced. The method was immunoSEQ multiplex PCR; TCRdb's version includes in-frame clones alone and lacks a portion of them. Altogether 150,000 to 170,000 clones are present, under 13% being singletons, with the ten largest covering more than 0.4%. One heparinised draw, averaging around 120 mL, was taken per donor. Markers CD45RO/CCR7/CD25/CD127/CD95/CD27 served to sort CD4+ naive, central memory, regulatory and stem cell-like memory cells. Study-wide results and limits: Whether HLA type affects TCRB rearrangement stayed undetermined in the present work. The study found moderately but significantly shorter TCRB CDR3s in all four CD4+ subsets of Type 1 diabetes patients.

This clone was counted between two and nine times. The antigen is unknown. Sequenced sample: central memory CD4+ T cells from blood. V usage is TRBV28 and J usage is TRBJ2-4; a weak D match, TRBD1 (7 bases). This receptor was identified in a young man with type 1 diabetes. CDR3: CASSLPGGGIQYF. The CDR3 DNA is TGTGCCAGCAGTCTTCCAGGGGGAGGCATTCAGTACTTC.